The 28 T cell receptor beta chains below were found in one sample sequenced in a study of T cell repertoires in cytomegalovirus infection. TCRdb used MiXCR to reprocess the reads, holding one entry per CDR3 protein. The sample has 76,000 or so distinct CDR3 sequences; 3.7% are singletons. The sample consisted of PBMCs. Source of these receptors: a human donor in good health (CMV status not recorded). Some clones in this sample may be carry-over from other donors' samples.

This clonotype has ten or more counts. The chain is built from TRBV5-6 and TRBJ1-1; no reliable D call. This CDR3 is 15 amino acids long. The ends were cut back, 4 bases at V and 0 bases at J, with 13 bases in the middle. Germline V gives CDR1 SGHDT, CDR2 YYEEEE. CDR3 region: CASSRLIGMNTEAFF. Written as DNA, the CDR3 is TGTGCCAGCAGCCGATTGATAGGCATGAACACTGAAGCTTTCTTT.

This clonotype was counted at least ten times. The CDR3: CAGAEGTGELFF. Here the CDR3 DNA reads TGTGCCGGCGCCGAGGGAACCGGGGAGCTGTTTTTT. The V call is TRBV19, the J call TRBJ2-2; TRBD2 is a possible D gene (5 bases). V dropped 11 bases and J dropped 5 bases, with 12 bases sitting between them. CDR1 and CDR2 from the germline V gene are LNHDA and SQIVND (reference sequence). This CDR3 has 12 amino acids.

This clonotype was seen many times. V is TRBV7-9 and J is TRBJ1-2; TRBD1 agrees at 12 bases. CDR1 and CDR2 (germline): SEHNR, FQNEAQ (reference sequence). The CDR3 runs to 15 residues. J was trimmed by 6 bases and V by 4 bases; bases with no gene match: 6. The CDR3 sequence is CASSSVGQGADGYTF. DNA for the CDR3: TGTGCCAGCAGCTCCGTGGGACAGGGGGCGGATGGCTACACCTTC.

This clonotype was seen many times. This chain connects TRBV11-2 to TRBJ2-7; 8 positions agree with TRBD1. Germline trimming cut 5 bases from V and 5 bases from J; bases unmatched to any gene: 8. The germline V gene encodes CDR1 SGHAT and CDR2 FQNNGV. The CDR3 is 14 residues long. CDR3 DNA: TGTGCCAGCAGCACGCGGACAGGGATGGACGAGCAGTACTTC. As protein: CASSTRTGMDEQYF.

In this sample, this clonotype turned up many times. This chain joins TRBV19 and TRBJ1-2; 9 bases line up with TRBD1. J gave up 8 bases and V 5 bases, and 12 bases lay outside the gene matches. The CDR3 totals 15 residues. CDR1 LNHDA and CDR2 SQIVND come from the germline V gene (reference sequence). CDR3 sequence (DNA): TGTGCCAGTAGTCCGACCGGGACAGGGATCTTCGGCTACACCTTC. Translation: CASSPTGTGIFGYTF.

This clonotype was recorded at least ten times. The chain joins TRBV2 to TRBJ2-7; 12 bases line up with TRBD2. V lost 1 base and J lost 0; bases outside the gene matches: 1. The CDR3 totals 16 residues. The germline V gene has CDR1 SNHLY and CDR2 FYNNEI. CDR3 nucleotides: TGTGCCAGCAGTGAAGGGACTAGCGGGGCCTCCTACGAGCAGTACTTC. It codes for CASSEGTSGASYEQYF.

Many counts were recorded for this clonotype. The chain links TRBV6-2 or TRBV6-3 to TRBJ1-5; TRBD1 matches 9 bases. The CDR3 has 17 residues. The germline gives CDR1 MNHEY, CDR2 SVGEGT. The V and J ends lost 2 bases and 4 bases, in that order; junction bases with no gene match: 9. CDR3 DNA sequence: TGTGCCAGCAGTTACGACTGGACAGGGGTCCCTAATCAGCCCCAGCATTTT. Its protein product is CASSYDWTGVPNQPQHF.

This clonotype was detected many times. CDR3 sequence reads: CASAIGRDNQPQHF. The CDR3 DNA sequence: TGTGCCAGCGCTATCGGCAGGGACAATCAGCCCCAGCATTTT. The chain combines TRBV6-1 with TRBJ1-5; D might be TRBD1 (5 bases). This CDR3 contains 14 residues. V lost 8 bases to trimming and J lost 3 bases, with 14 bases between them. Germline-derived CDR1 and CDR2 are MNHNS and SASEGT.

This clonotype showed up many times. CDR3 amino acids: CASSYSFTQDEKLFF. CDR3 nucleotides: TGTGCCAGCAGTTACTCGTTCACTCAGGATGAAAAACTGTTTTTT. The chain recombines TRBV6-5 with TRBJ1-4; no firm D call. The V gene's germline CDR1 is MNHEY and CDR2 SVGAGI. V lost 0 bases, J lost 6 bases, and 11 bases lay in between. The CDR3 length is 15 residues.

This clonotype was picked up many times. The chain is built from TRBV10-3 and TRBJ1-3; tentatively, D is TRBD1 (5 bases). Trimming took 2 bases from V and 0 from J, leaving 8 bases between them. Germline assignment: CDR1 ENHRY and CDR2 SYGVKD. The CDR3 extends over 15 amino acids. CDR3 nucleotides: TGTGCCATCAGTGAGGACAGTTTCTCTGGAAACACCATATATTTT. This codes for CAISEDSFSGNTIYF.

The chain joins TRBV2 to TRBJ2-7; a weak D match, TRBD1 (6 bases). The CDR3 has 12 amino acids. The ends were cut back, 11 bases at V and 5 bases at J, with 16 bases in the middle. Germline lookup yields CDR1 SNHLY and CDR2 FYNNEI. The CDR3, as DNA: TGTGCCGTAGGACGGTGGGACAACGAGCAGTACTTC. This sequence encodes CAVGRWDNEQYF.

This clonotype has ten or more counts. The chain has TRBV5-6 and TRBJ1-2; D is ambiguous. The CDR3 has 13 residues. Trimming stripped 4 bases from V and 8 bases from J, with 15 bases between. In germline, CDR1 is SGHDT, CDR2 YYEEEE. The DNA for the CDR3 is TGTGCCAGCAGCACGACGGAGATTTCAGGCTACACCTTC. The encoded protein is CASSTTEISGYTF.

This clonotype was seen at least ten times. The junction and the germline gene differ at one end; a read error may be behind it. The V gene is TRBV20-1, the J gene TRBJ2-7; either TRBD1 or TRBD2 may supply D (6 bases each). The CDR3 consists of 15 residues. CDR1 is DFQATT and CDR2 is SNEGSKA in the germline V gene (reference sequence). CDR3 protein: CSARVGGPISFEQYF. CDR3 coding DNA: TGCAGTGCAAGGGTTGGGGGGCCTATCTCCTTCGAGCAGTACTTC.

This chain uses TRBV7-9 with TRBJ1-3, with D perhaps TRBD1 (6 bases). Trimming shortened V by 0 bases and J by 0 bases, and 15 bases separated the two germline ends. The germline V gene has CDR1 SEHNR and CDR2 FQNEAQ (reference sequence). The CDR3 has 18 residues. CDR3: CASSLALGTTDSGNTIYF. The CDR3 region has the DNA TGTGCCAGCAGCTTAGCGCTCGGGACAACGGACTCTGGAAACACCATATATTTT.

This clonotype was seen many times. The limits of the CDR3 on the DNA are not certain, so only TCRdb's listed CDR3 is given. Here the CDR3 reads CASSLDSTSGTQYF. This chain uses TRBV5-1 with TRBJ2-3. Looked up from germline, CDR1 is SGHRS and CDR2 is YFSETQ. The CDR3 length equals 14 residues, ends included.

This chain links TRBV18 with TRBJ1-3; no definite D call. The CDR3 spans 15 residues. CDR1 and CDR2 from the germline V gene are KGHSH and LQKENI. V was cut by 1 base and J by 3 bases, with 10 bases left in between. CDR3 bases: TGTGCCAGCTCACCACGTCGCGGCGATGGAAACACCATATATTTT. Translation: CASSPRRGDGNTIYF.

This clonotype occurred many times. The gene calls are TRBV7-3 and TRBJ1-1, with D perhaps TRBD1 (6 bases). Trimming cost V 10 bases and J 3 bases, with 15 bases left between them. Germline V CDR1 and CDR2: SGHTA, FQGTGA. This CDR3 is 13 amino acids long. CDR3 sequence reads: CATSPAGDTEAFF. The CDR3 DNA follows: TGTGCCACCTCCCCGGCAGGGGACACTGAAGCTTTCTTT.

This clonotype was seen many times. The J gene is TRBJ1-5, the V gene TRBV6-1; D gene ambiguous. CDR3 size: 14 residues. V lost 6 bases and J lost 4, with 13 bases in between. Germline CDR1 MNHNS, CDR2 SASEGT. For the CDR3, the DNA is TGTGCCAGCAGGCCACAAGGCGGAAATCAGCCCCAGCATTTT. It encodes CASRPQGGNQPQHF.

This clonotype was recorded at least ten times. The V call is TRBV28, the J call TRBJ1-5, with a possible D match to TRBD1 (6 bases). Germline assignment: CDR1 MDHEN and CDR2 SYDVKM. Deletions cut 9 bases from V and 2 bases from J, with 11 bases between. This CDR3 is 13 amino acids long. The CDR3 DNA sequence: TGTGCCAGTCAGGGGATGGGCAATCAGCCCCAGCATTTT. Amino acid sequence: CASQGMGNQPQHF. The full variable domain, rest sourced from reference TRBV28 and TRBJ1-5, is DVKVTQSSRYLVKRTGEKVFLECVQDMDHENMFWYRQDPGLGLRLIYFSYDVKMKEKGDIPEGYSVSREKKERFSLILESASTNQTSMYLCASQGMGNQPQHFGDGTRLSIL.

This clonotype came up many times. The chain combines TRBV28 with TRBJ2-5; D is perhaps TRBD1 (6 bases). This CDR3 spans 14 amino acids. The germline CDR1 and CDR2 sequences are MDHEN and SYDVKM. Trimming stripped 2 bases from V and 3 bases from J, with 10 bases between. CDR3 amino acids: CASSLVGAEETQYF. The DNA of the CDR3 is TGTGCCAGCAGTTTAGTGGGGGCGGAAGAGACCCAGTACTTC.

This clonotype was detected ten times or more. CDR3 nucleotides: TGTGCCACTATAGGACAGTATACTGAAGCTTTCTTT. This codes for CATIGQYTEAFF. The V and J genes are TRBV7-2 and TRBJ1-1, with TRBD1 as a possible D gene (6 bases). The CDR3 runs to 12 residues. The V and J ends lost 10 bases and 5 bases respectively, with 14 bases between them. Looked up from germline, CDR1 is SGHTA and CDR2 is FQGNSA.

This clonotype was detected ten times or more. The rearrangement joins TRBV20-1 to TRBJ2-3; D is unresolved. This CDR3 comprises 13 residues. V gave up 1 base and J gave up 2 bases, with 7 bases separating them. CDR1 is DFQATT and CDR2 is SNEGSKA in the germline V gene (reference sequence). This chain's CDR3 is CSARGPNTDTQYF. The CDR3 DNA reads as TGCAGTGCTAGAGGACCAAACACAGATACGCAGTATTTT.

This clonotype came up many times. The chain is built from TRBV7-8 and TRBJ1-5, with D maybe TRBD1 (6 bases). The CDR3 contains 15 residues. Germline CDR1 reads SGHVS; CDR2 reads FQNEAQ. The germline V and J ends were trimmed by 2 bases and 5 bases, with 13 bases remaining between them. CDR3 nucleotides: TGTGCCAGCAGCTTAACCCACCGGGGGCATCAGCCCCAGCATTTT. Encoded protein: CASSLTHRGHQPQHF.

This clonotype was observed many times. This rearrangement joins TRBV12-3 or TRBV12-4 to TRBJ1-5; D is uncertain. V lost 5 bases and J 16 bases, leaving 24 bases between the germline ends. CDR3 length equals 14 residues. The DNA of the CDR3 is TGTGCCAGCAGTCCCTCCGGGTCGGGGAAGGTCGTCCATTTT. Translation gives CASSPSGSGKVVHF.

This clonotype appeared many times. The chain is built from TRBV5-1 and TRBJ2-5; no reliable D call. V was cut by 8 bases and J by 2 bases, with 10 bases left in between. CDR1 is SGHRS, CDR2 YFSETQ, per germline. The CDR3 runs 12 residues. The CDR3 bases are TGCGCCAGTGGTCAAGGTCAAGAGACCCAGTACTTC. Its protein product is CASGQGQETQYF. Full variable domain (remainder filled in from reference TRBV5-1 and TRBJ2-5): KAGVTQTPRYLIKTRGQQVTLSCSPISGHRSVSWYQQTPGQGLQFLFEYFSETQRNKGNFPGRFSGRQFSNSRSEMNVSTLELGDSALYLCASGQGQETQYFGPGTRLLVL.

The V and J genes are TRBV7-2 and TRBJ2-5; D tentatively fits TRBD1 or TRBD2 (6 bases each). V dropped 2 bases and J dropped 6 bases, with 16 bases sitting between them. Germline V lookup: CDR1 SGHTA, CDR2 FQGNSA. The CDR3 loop spans 15 amino acids. CDR3 DNA: TGTGCCAGCAGCTTAAACGGGGGCGGGGAAAAGACCCAGTACTTC. Protein product: CASSLNGGGEKTQYF.

This clonotype was picked up many times. The chain carries TRBV7-2 and TRBJ2-7; 9 nucleotides line up with TRBD1. This CDR3 is 14 amino acids long. The germline gives CDR1 SGHTA, CDR2 FQGNSA. The trim removed 4 bases at V and 3 bases at J, leaving 4 bases unmatched. The CDR3 sequence is CASSSRTGDYEQYF. The CDR3 bases are TGTGCCAGCAGCTCGCGGACAGGGGACTACGAGCAGTACTTC. Variable domain in full (rest from reference TRBV7-2 and TRBJ2-7): GAGVSQSPSNKVTEKGKDVELRCDPISGHTALYWYRQSLGQGLEFLIYFQGNSAPDKSGLPSDRFSAERTGGSVSTLTIQRTQQEDSAVYLCASSSRTGDYEQYFGPGTRLTVT.

This clonotype has ten or more counts. The chain recombines TRBV15 with TRBJ1-2; D gene uncertain. The germline V gene has CDR1 LNHNV and CDR2 YYDKDF (reference sequence). The length of the CDR3 is 14 residues. Trimming took 0 bases from V and 4 from J, leaving 9 bases between them. The CDR3 DNA follows: TGTGCCACCAGCAGAGATACCGAAAGCTATGGCTACACCTTC. It yields the protein CATSRDTESYGYTF.